One and the same sample provided the 28 T cell receptor beta chains below, sequenced in a study of T cells expressing NK-cell markers. TCRdb re-analyzed the 5' RACE reads; it lists each CDR3 protein once, without DNA. The repertoire shows roughly 280,000 distinct CDR3 sequences; the top ten hold around 0.4%. Source material: blood T cells: a sorted CD56 or NKG2C T cell subset, CD4+ or CD8+ T cells, or bulk PBMC T cells (not recorded which). The receptors here all came from a man younger than 30 in good health.

The rearrangement joins TRBV7-2 to TRBJ2-5. This CDR3 has 15 amino acids. Germline values: CDR1 SGHTA, CDR2 FQGNSA. CDR3 loop: CASSVSVLPLETQYF. Full variable domain (outside the CDR3, taken from reference TRBV7-2 and TRBJ2-5): GAGVSQSPSNKVTEKGKDVELRCDPISGHTALYWYRQSLGQGLEFLIYFQGNSAPDKSGLPSDRFSAERTGGSVSTLTIQRTQQEDSAVYLCASSVSVLPLETQYFGPGTRLLVL.

This rearrangement joins TRBV6-5 to TRBJ2-1. The CDR3 runs to 15 residues. Looked up from germline, CDR1 is MNHEY and CDR2 is SVGAGI. The CDR3 here is CASSLYSTLLNEQFF.

The chain uses TRBV10-1 and TRBJ2-1. CDR1 WNHNN and CDR2 SYGVQD come from the germline V gene (reference sequence). The CDR3 length is 16 residues. The CDR3 protein is CASSGRASSSYNEQFF.

The chain carries TRBV18 and TRBJ2-7; there is no DNA to check the TCRdb D call of TRBD2. The germline V gene encodes CDR1 KGHSH and CDR2 LQKENI. The CDR3 totals 15 residues. CDR3 loop: CASSQTSGSVYEQYF.

The chain carries TRBV28 and TRBJ2-6; there is no DNA to check the TCRdb D call of TRBD1. The CDR3 is 17 amino acids. Germline lookup yields CDR1 MDHEN and CDR2 SYDVKM. This CDR3 reads CASSLVTASSGANVLTF.

The J gene is TRBJ1-5, the V gene TRBV7-2. Germline lookup yields CDR1 SGHTA and CDR2 FQGNSA. CDR3 length equals 13 residues. The CDR3 loop is CASSRQYNQPQHF.

The rearrangement links TRBV12-3 or TRBV12-4 to TRBJ2-6. The CDR3 extends over 16 amino acids. The CDR3 region is CASSQRRNSGANVLTF.

V usage is TRBV5-1 and J usage is TRBJ2-5; the TCRdb call, TRBD2, lacks DNA for checking. Germline lookup yields CDR1 SGHRS and CDR2 YFSETQ. The CDR3 has 17 residues. This chain's CDR3 is CASSTGTSGTVGETQYF.

V and J are TRBV6-2 or TRBV6-3 and TRBJ2-5. In germline, CDR1 is MNHEY, CDR2 SVGEGT. The CDR3 length is 14 residues. The CDR3 sequence is CASSLRTSEETQYF.

The chain combines TRBV11-1 with TRBJ2-1; the D gene TCRdb calls, TRBD2, cannot be checked with no DNA. CDR1 and CDR2 from the germline V gene are SGHAT and FQDESV (reference sequence). This CDR3 has 17 amino acids. This CDR3 reads CASSSFLLAGTYNEQFF.

The J gene is TRBJ2-5, the V gene TRBV15; TCRdb indicates TRBD1, and absent DNA this call remains unverified. The CDR3 runs 13 residues. The germline CDR1 and CDR2 sequences are LNHNV and YYDKDF (reference sequence). CDR3 sequence reads: CATSKPGTETQYF.

The chain has TRBV7-6 and TRBJ1-3. The CDR3 spans 15 residues. Germline CDR1 SGHVS, CDR2 FNYEAQ. The CDR3 here is CASSPMAFSGNTIYF.

This chain joins TRBV20-1 and TRBJ1-5; TCRdb gives TRBD1 as the D gene, but with no DNA this cannot be confirmed. CDR1 DFQATT and CDR2 SNEGSKA come from the germline V gene (reference sequence). CDR3 length: 16 residues. CDR3 protein: CSARKGRGQSNQPQHF.

V usage is TRBV6-5 and J usage is TRBJ1-2; with no DNA, the TCRdb D assignment of TRBD1 cannot be verified. The CDR3 length is 16 residues. Germline assignment: CDR1 MNHEY and CDR2 SVGAGI. CDR3: CASSYSIKRTGDGYTF.

J is TRBJ2-3 and V is TRBV5-6; TCRdb names TRBD2, which stays unverified in the absence of DNA. The CDR3 runs 13 residues. Germline V CDR1 and CDR2: SGHDT, YYEEEE. CDR3 loop: CASSLKGEDTQYF.

The CDR3 here is CSVKNLAESYNEQFF. V is TRBV20-1 and J is TRBJ2-1. This CDR3 comprises 15 residues. Germline V lookup: CDR1 DFQATT, CDR2 SNEGSKA (reference sequence).

The chain recombines TRBV15 with TRBJ1-1; the TCRdb call, TRBD1, lacks DNA for checking. The CDR3 has 16 amino acids. Germline V gene lookup returns CDR1 LNHNV and CDR2 YYDKDF (reference sequence). CDR3 sequence: CATSRDLGTANTEAFF.

The chain uses TRBV21-1 and TRBJ2-3; TCRdb returns TRBD1, unconfirmable since there is no DNA. TRBV21-1 is a pseudogene segment. The CDR3 runs 13 residues. The CDR3 region is CASSRDRMDTQYF.

V usage is TRBV18 and J usage is TRBJ2-3; without DNA, the TCRdb call of TRBD1 cannot be checked. The CDR3 loop spans 15 amino acids. The germline gives CDR1 KGHSH, CDR2 LQKENI. The CDR3 is CASSPNGQGTDTQYF.

The chain has TRBV12-3 or TRBV12-4 and TRBJ2-7; TCRdb selects TRBD1, and the lack of DNA leaves this call unchecked. The CDR3 loop spans 14 amino acids. CDR3 sequence: CASSLGTGLGEQYF.

The chain is built from TRBV29-1 and TRBJ2-5. CDR1 is SQVTM and CDR2 is ANQGSEA in the germline V gene. The CDR3 contains 13 residues. CDR3 residues: CSVALILQETQYF.

CDR3 loop: CASSFGQTLKETQYF. This rearrangement joins TRBV12-3 or TRBV12-4 to TRBJ2-5; no DNA is available, so the TRBD1 call from TCRdb remains unchecked. This CDR3 is built from 15 residues.

V usage is TRBV12-5 and J usage is TRBJ1-5; TCRdb's assignment of TRBD1 cannot be checked, as there is no DNA. Germline CDR1 LGHNT, CDR2 FRNRAP. This CDR3 is built from 17 residues. This CDR3 is CASGSRDRAFGNQPQHF.

The rearrangement links TRBV7-8 to TRBJ2-3; lacking DNA, the TRBD2 call made by TCRdb goes unchecked. The CDR3 is 16 residues long. The germline V gene has CDR1 SGHVS and CDR2 FQNEAQ. This CDR3 reads CASSLAGTSARDTQYF.

The genes are TRBV6-1 and TRBJ1-2. The CDR3 extends over 14 amino acids. Per germline, CDR1 MNHNS and CDR2 SASEGT. CDR3 sequence: CASTTGRVGYGYTF.

The chain employs TRBV20-1 and TRBJ1-4. Germline lookup yields CDR1 DFQATT and CDR2 SNEGSKA (reference sequence). This CDR3 region has 14 residues. CDR3 protein: CSAELGSTNEKLFF.

The chain couples TRBV12-3 or TRBV12-4 to TRBJ2-1; TCRdb's D call of TRBD2 is untestable without DNA. This CDR3 has 14 residues. The CDR3 protein is CASSFGLANNEQFF.

V and J are TRBV29-1 and TRBJ2-3. Per germline, CDR1 SQVTM and CDR2 ANQGSEA. The CDR3 loop spans 13 amino acids. The CDR3 here is CSVDRQNTDTQYF.